These T cell receptor beta chains were read from a single sample in a study of shared clonotypes between healthy human individuals. Data came from immunoSEQ multiplex PCR; TCRdb stores just in-frame clones and leaves some out. Of hundreds of thousands of clones listed, roughly 72% are singletons. Material for sequencing was PBMCs. The receptors originated from a woman aged 40 to 50 in good health. Some clones in this sample may be carry-over from other donors' samples. Each CDR3 is given without its conserved first and last residue.

ASSQFSGRHYEQY,TRBJ2-7,TRBV19
ASSLGQGETQY,TRBJ2-5,TRBV5-1
AWSGGIQETQY,TRBJ2-5,TRBV30
ASSQSLGGLNEQF,TRBJ2-1,TRBV4-2
ASSLTRGSSTDTQY,TRBJ2-3,TRBV7-2
ASSYHALVGTDTQY,TRBJ2-3,TRBV9
ASGPGPTFANTGELF,TRBJ2-2,TRBV2
ASSPQGYTGELF,TRBJ2-2,TRBV7-9
ASSPGRLDTDTQY,TRBJ2-3,TRBV18
ASGLFSDKF,TRBJ2-1,TRBV12-5
ASSVYPGREAF,TRBJ1-1,TRBV6-1
ASSLEYNEQF,TRBJ2-1,TRBV5-1
SVGYRGVMNTEAF,TRBJ1-1,TRBV29-1
ASSLGLVSSTDTQY,TRBJ2-3,TRBV5-6
AWSTRGLDTEAF,TRBJ1-1,TRBV30
ASTEPRGPASAEAF,TRBJ1-1,TRBV28
ASSIQETQY,TRBJ2-5,TRBV7-8
ASSTTGGDYEQY,TRBJ2-7,TRBV9
ASSSETGTGRTGANVLT,TRBJ2-6,TRBV7-9
ASSLEQFYEQY,TRBJ2-7,TRBV7-2
ASFDRVADEQY,TRBJ2-7,TRBV5-4
ASSYGTDTEAF,TRBJ1-1,TRBV27
ASSPSHATNEKLF,TRBJ1-4,TRBV28
ASSRPAGNTEAF,TRBJ1-1,TRBV7-9
ASSKTNGPGEQY,TRBJ2-7,TRBV25-1
ASSSGQGQETQY,TRBJ2-5,TRBV5-4
ASRRSTRRGDEQY,TRBJ2-7,TRBV5-1
ASSFPSRGGNEQF,TRBJ2-1,TRBV5-6
ASSPASPYEQY,TRBJ2-7,TRBV7-8
ASSFSPELGELF,TRBJ2-2,TRBV5-1
ASSLERDGVTQY,TRBJ2-3,TRBV7-3
ASSWGTGVADTQY,TRBJ2-3,TRBV7-2
AVGRPNQPQH,TRBJ1-5,TRBV28
ASSLQGTNTEAF,TRBJ1-1,TRBV7-9